A single sample gave rise to the 14 T cell receptor beta chains below, sequenced in a study of T cell repertoires in cytomegalovirus infection (dated by TCRdb to the late 2010s). The listed sequencing device is Illumina HiSeq 1500. TCRdb itself trimmed the public reads at Q25 with fastp, ran MiXCR and retained productive beta chains. Each CDR3 protein gets just one entry, which takes the most common genes and DNA from the rows behind it. Across this sample there are roughly 150,000 distinct CDR3 sequences, with 23% seen only once. The ten largest make up around 9.9% of the sample. The sequencing input was PBMCs. The receptor set was obtained from a human donor in good health (CMV status not recorded). Some clones in this sample may be carry-over from other donors' samples.

CDR3 DNA sequence: TGTGCCAGCAGTTTGGGGACCGCTGGGGCCAACGTCCTGACTTTC. It codes for CASSLGTAGANVLTF. The chain combines TRBV28 with TRBJ2-6; perhaps D is TRBD1 or TRBD2 (5 bases each). CDR3 length: 15 residues. The germline CDR1 and CDR2 sequences are MDHEN and SYDVKM. V was pared by 3 bases and J by 2 bases, with 8 bases between.

This clonotype was counted at least ten times. This chain links TRBV20-1 with TRBJ2-1; 9 nucleotides line up with TRBD2. Germline CDR1 and CDR2: DFQATT and SNEGSKA (reference sequence). The V segment lost 0 bases and the J segment 4 bases; nucleotides outside the gene matches: 4. The CDR3 is 15 amino acids. The CDR3 sequence: CSARDPLAGYNEQFF. The CDR3 nucleotides read TGCAGTGCTAGAGATCCCCTAGCGGGATACAATGAGCAGTTCTTC.

The rearrangement joins TRBV29-1 to TRBJ2-1; TRBD2 is a possible D gene (6 bases). The V gene's germline CDR1 is SQVTM and CDR2 ANQGSEA. This CDR3 is 15 amino acids long. V lost 0 bases and J lost 7, with 16 bases in between. The DNA of the CDR3 is TGCAGCGTTGAAGAGATTCCGGGAGTCCCGAATGAGCAGTTCTTC. Protein: CSVEEIPGVPNEQFF.

This clonotype was recorded a few times. This chain connects TRBV11-1 to TRBJ1-5; D gene uncertain. V was pared by 3 bases and J by 4 bases, with 7 bases between. Per germline, CDR1 SGHAT and CDR2 FQDESV (reference sequence). The CDR3 consists of 13 residues. DNA for the CDR3: TGTGCCAGCAGCTTTTCAACTAATCAGCCCCAGCATTTT. This encodes CASSFSTNQPQHF.

This clonotype was recorded a few times. The chain links TRBV10-2 to TRBJ2-3; D tentatively reads TRBD1 or TRBD2 (6 bases each). Germline lookup yields CDR1 WSHSY and CDR2 SAAADI. With 6 bases removed from V and 2 bases from J, the gap between germline ends came to 15 bases. This CDR3 comprises 15 residues. The CDR3 DNA follows: TGCGCCAGCAGGCCATGGGGGGCCAACACAGATACGCAGTATTTT. Its protein product is CASRPWGANTDTQYF.

This clonotype was seen ten or more times. The chain links TRBV7-9 to TRBJ2-5; 7 positions match TRBD1. The V segment lost 5 bases and the J segment 4 bases; nucleotides outside the gene matches: 13. Germline CDR1 is SEHNR and CDR2 is FQNEAQ (reference sequence). There are 16 residues in the CDR3. CDR3 amino acids: CASSRGPGGTGETQYF. Here the CDR3 DNA reads TGTGCCAGCAGCCGCGGTCCAGGGGGAACGGGAGAGACCCAGTACTTC.

This clonotype was seen only a few times. The gene calls are TRBV28 and TRBJ2-5, with TRBD2 matching 13 bases. The CDR3 consists of 16 residues. The J segment lost 2 bases and the V segment lost 5 bases, leaving 5 bases of the junction unmatched. Per the germline V gene, CDR1 is MDHEN and CDR2 is SYDVKM. The CDR3 nucleotides are TGTGCCAGCAGTCGGGGACTAGCGGGACTTCAAGAGACCCAGTACTTC. Protein: CASSRGLAGLQETQYF.

The chain is built from TRBV7-8 and TRBJ1-1, with D possibly matching TRBD1 (5 bases). CDR1 SGHVS and CDR2 FQNEAQ come from the germline V gene. V gave up 7 bases and J gave up 6 bases, with 18 bases separating them. The CDR3 is made up of 14 amino acids. The CDR3 loop is CASTLWAGEAEAFF. DNA of the CDR3: TGTGCCAGCACCCTATGGGCGGGGGAAGCTGAAGCTTTCTTT.

The V call is TRBV19, the J call TRBJ1-1, with 7 bases aligning to TRBD1. The V gene end was trimmed by 7 bases and the J gene end by 3 bases; junction bases not matched to a gene: 5. Germline V lookup: CDR1 LNHDA, CDR2 SQIVND (reference sequence). This CDR3 is built from 13 residues. The DNA for the CDR3 is TGTGCCAGTAAGGAGGGGGCGGACACTGAAGCTTTCTTT. Amino acids: CASKEGADTEAFF.

In this sample, this clonotype turned up a few times. The chain has TRBV7-9 and TRBJ2-7, with 13 positions matching TRBD2. Germline V gene data show CDR1 as SEHNR and CDR2 as FQNEAQ (reference sequence). The J segment lost 5 bases and the V segment lost 5 bases, leaving 9 bases of the junction unmatched. This CDR3 contains 16 residues. The CDR3 loop is CASSPWAGTSGNEQYF. As DNA, the CDR3 is TGTGCCAGCAGCCCCTGGGCCGGGACTAGCGGGAACGAGCAGTACTTC. Filled out from reference TRBV7-9 and TRBJ2-7, the complete variable domain reads DTGVSQNPRHKITKRGQNVTFRCDPISEHNRLYWYRQTLGQGPEFLTYFQNEAQLEKSRLLSDRFSAERPKGSFSTLEIQRTEQGDSAMYLCASSPWAGTSGNEQYFGPGTRLTVT.

This clonotype was seen a handful of times. The genes are TRBV5-1 and TRBJ2-1, with D hard to call. CDR3 length: 14 residues. Looked up from germline, CDR1 is SGHRS and CDR2 is YFSETQ. Trimming removed 5 bases at V and 7 bases at J, with 16 bases between. CDR3 coding DNA: TGCGCCAGCAGTCCCCTCGCTTCACGGAATGAGCAGTTCTTC. Amino acids: CASSPLASRNEQFF.

This clonotype was found many times. This rearrangement joins TRBV7-3 to TRBJ2-1; TRBD1 matches 12 bases. V lost 5 bases, J lost 5 bases, and 10 bases stayed unmatched. The V gene's germline CDR1 is SGHTA and CDR2 FQGTGA. The CDR3 loop spans 17 amino acids. CDR3 loop: CASSAEGQGARNNEQFF. DNA for the CDR3: TGTGCCAGCAGCGCGGAGGGACAGGGGGCGCGAAACAATGAGCAGTTCTTC.

The rearrangement links TRBV6-2 or TRBV6-3 to TRBJ2-1, with TRBD1 as a possible D gene (5 bases). The germline V and J ends were trimmed by 7 bases and 5 bases, with 15 bases remaining between them. CDR1 MNHEY and CDR2 SVGEGT come from the germline V gene. CDR3 length: 14 amino acids. The CDR3 is CASIGITGNNEQFF. CDR3 nucleotides: TGTGCCAGCATAGGTATAACAGGTAACAATGAGCAGTTCTTC.

The genes are TRBV4-1 and TRBJ1-5; D is perhaps TRBD1 (5 bases). V gave up 8 bases and J gave up 1 base, with 15 bases separating them. This CDR3 is built from 15 residues. Germline CDR1 MGHRA, CDR2 YSYEKL. CDR3 sequence: CASSLGRGSNQPQHF. CDR3 bases: TGCGCCAGCTCCCTCGGGAGGGGCAGCAATCAGCCCCAGCATTTT.